This TCR beta chain derives from a study of T cells in Graves' hyperthyroidism and ophthalmopathy (dated by TCRdb to between 2018 and 2021). General notes on the study: Peripheral blood was collected at initial diagnosis, before any treatment. After sampling, hyperthyroidism patients received methimazole starting at 30 mg daily, and ophthalmopathy patients received high-dose intravenous methylprednisolone. Prospective prediction of ophthalmopathy was tested in an independent validation cohort of approximately 18 hyperthyroidism patients and some 17 patients who later progressed to ophthalmopathy. The roughly 99 discovery patients were divided at random into training and test sets in a 7:3 ratio. TCR V-J signatures able to tell the groups apart were searched for in a discovery cohort of 100 or so patients, of whom roughly 42 had Graves' ophthalmopathy and 55 to 60 had stable Graves' hyperthyroidism. The paper reports TCR Vbeta CDR3 sequencing of some 140 peripheral blood samples: around 45 ophthalmopathy, about 75 hyperthyroidism and 17 progressor patients. In addition, the study compared T-cell repertoires in thyroid tissue and in blood from 6 or 7 Graves' hyperthyroidism patients.

The sample holds many counts of this clonotype. Its binding antigen is unknown. No qualities accompany the bases; no much larger clone lies one base away. Stable Graves' hyperthyroidism was defined as no progression to ophthalmopathy during 18 months of follow-up. Hyperthyroidism patients were aged 18 to 65 years and newly diagnosed, with disease duration of less than 2 months. The study excluded patients with uncontrolled infections, other autoimmune diseases, pregnancy or lactation. Clinical symptoms, serum thyroxine and TRAb, thyroid ultrasound, and orbital computed tomography formed the basis for the diagnoses. Ficoll-Paque density gradient centrifugation was used to isolate PBMCs from 9.5 to 10 ml of fresh peripheral blood. Total RNA was extracted with Trizol reagent, and quality was checked on an Agilent 2100 Bioanalyzer. The TCR beta CDR3 regions were amplified from the RNA transcripts. A first-round RT-PCR of the TCR CDR3 used the HTBI primer set with the Qiagen OneStep RT-PCR kit. The libraries were constructed in a second round of multiplex PCR and then size-selected and purified. Paired-end sequencing of the libraries was performed with 100 bp reads on an Illumina HiSeq2000. On the authors' methods: Raw data were processed with SOAPnuke, discarding reads with adapters, uncalled bases, mean Phred below 15, or no exact constant-primer or identifier match. High-quality paired reads were merged using COPE v1.2.5, and each unique nucleotide sequence was defined as a clonotype. MiTCR v1.1 was used to align the clonotypes against IMGT TRBV, TRBD and TRBJ reference segments. The analysis included only V-J combinations with a frequency above 0.0001, which together covered around 99% of the repertoires. The TCS score was defined as F50 (clonal expansion) divided by E x V (chaos), with BLOSUM62-based TCRdist calculated between CDR3 peptides within each V-J. Welch's t-statistics and random forest reduced several hundred V-J features to roughly 13, which were used in a naive Bayes classifier (R e1071). TCRdb applied fastp at Q25 and MiXCR to the public reads, then kept only in-frame beta chains. A single entry per CDR3 protein holds the most common genes and DNA from its merged rows. Clone size and V and J calls follow TCRdb, not the original study. The sample table records around 450,000 distinct CDR3 sequences; approximately 15% of these occur just once. Clones ranked in the top ten supply approximately 14% of the sample.

The CDR3 numbers 15 residues from cysteine through phenylalanine. The DNA shown is the 45-base CDR3, in frame from base 1. Cut back by 0 bases and 7 bases, the V and J ends lie 16 bases apart. According to the germline V gene (reference sequence), CDR1 reads DFQATT and CDR2 reads SNEGSKA. Study-level results and caveats: Blood samples also contained most of the expanded thyroid clonotypes (frequency above 0.001), which suggests that blood repertoires may reflect thyroid immune responses. During validation, the model predicted progression to ophthalmopathy a median of roughly six months ahead of onset, with roughly 65% sensitivity and 72% to 85% specificity. Sample size was not statistically predetermined, and blinding of investigators to group allocation was not performed. In cross-validation, a model built on a 13 V-J signature told ophthalmopathy apart from stable hyperthyroidism with 85% to 90% sensitivity and about 81% specificity, and in testing the same model reached 80%/75%.

The sample consisted of blood. This sequence was found in a woman between 18 and 29 years old with Graves' hyperthyroidism. The chain uses TRBV20-1 and TRBJ1-5; the D gene is unclear. At the DNA level, the sequence is TGCAGTGCTAGAGATCGTACATCCTCTCAACAGCCCCAGCATTTT. This translates into CSARDRTSSQQPQHF.